A selection of T cell receptor beta chains follows, all from one sample in a study of cytomegalovirus exposure and HLA in healthy donors. Here immunoSEQ multiplex PCR was the method, and the copy in TCRdb shows in-frame clones only, minus some. The sample consists of 100,000 to 150,000 clones, about two thirds of them appearing once. Material: PBMCs. Receptors were obtained from a man aged 40-49 years in good health and CMV-seropositive. The CDR3 runs from the conserved cysteine through the conserved F or W. D genes are given only for firm matches. Size is stated for part of the rows, as once, few or many counts, or as a class when the clone is expanded.

size: NA
J: TRBJ2-3
D: NA
V: TRBV28
CDR3: CASSSPLGGTDTQYF
DNA: TGTGCCAGCAGTTCCCCTCTCGGGGGCACAGATACGCAGTATTTT

size: NA
J: TRBJ2-1
D: TRBD1
V: TRBV5-1
CDR3: CASSLSQGASWIF
DNA: TGCGCCAGCAGCTTGAGTCAGGGGGCCTCCTGGATCTTC

size: NA
J: TRBJ2-4
D: TRBD1
V: TRBV9
CDR3: CASSGGQGNIQYF
DNA: TGTGCCAGCAGCGGGGGACAGGGAAACATTCAGTACTTC

size: NA
J: TRBJ1-2
D: TRBD1
V: TRBV7-9
CDR3: CASSLGTGDYYGYTF
DNA: TGTGCCAGCAGCTTGGGGACAGGGGATTATTATGGCTACACCTTC

size: NA
J: TRBJ2-3
D: TRBD1
V: TRBV5-1
CDR3: CASSLDGPQGAGADTQYF
DNA: TGCGCCAGCAGCTTGGACGGCCCTCAGGGGGCAGGCGCAGATACGCAGTATTTT

size: NA
J: TRBJ2-1
D: NA
V: TRBV25-1
CDR3: CASGWGGGGNEQFF
DNA: TGTGCCAGCGGGTGGGGTGGAGGAGGCAATGAGCAGTTCTTC

size: NA
J: TRBJ1-1
D: TRBD1
V: TRBV2
CDR3: CASSESRDRFGRTEAFF
DNA: TGTGCCAGCAGTGAGTCCCGGGACAGGTTCGGACGCACTGAAGCTTTCTTT

size: few
J: TRBJ2-1
D: NA
V: TRBV18
CDR3: CASSPAGAPKDNEQFF
DNA: TGTGCCAGCTCACCAGCAGGGGCCCCGAAGGACAATGAGCAGTTCTTC

size: NA
J: TRBJ2-2
D: TRBD1
V: TRBV7-2
CDR3: CASSHRQGLNTGELFF
DNA: TGTGCCAGCAGCCACCGACAGGGTTTGAACACCGGGGAGCTGTTTTTT

size: NA
J: TRBJ1-1
D: NA
V: TRBV27
CDR3: CASRLRDIDHQGEAFF
DNA: TGTGCCAGCAGACTCCGGGACATCGACCACCAGGGAGAAGCTTTCTTT

size: NA
J: TRBJ2-7
D: NA
V: TRBV27
CDR3: CASSSGLLSYEQYF
DNA: TGTGCCAGCAGTTCGGGACTCCTCTCCTACGAGCAGTACTTC

size: NA
J: TRBJ2-7
D: TRBD1
V: TRBV5-6
CDR3: CASSLVTGGTYEQYF
DNA: TGTGCCAGCAGCTTGGTGACAGGGGGGACGTACGAGCAGTACTTC

size: NA
J: TRBJ1-6
D: NA
V: TRBV7-9
CDR3: CSSSPQSGGSNSPLHF
DNA: TGTTCCAGCAGCCCCCAGTCGGGGGGTTCTAATTCACCCCTCCACTTT

size: NA
J: TRBJ1-1
D: TRBD1
V: TRBV30
CDR3: CAWSVRGWGRGLTEAFF
DNA: TGTGCCTGGAGTGTACGGGGGTGGGGCAGGGGGCTCACTGAAGCTTTCTTT

size: NA
J: TRBJ1-5
D: NA
V: TRBV7-8
CDR3: CASSFDEGNQPQHF
DNA: TGTGCCAGCAGCTTCGATGAGGGTAATCAGCCCCAGCATTTT

size: once
J: TRBJ1-5
D: TRBD1
V: TRBV28
CDR3: CASSSTRQGGGQPQHF
DNA: TGTGCCAGCAGTTCAACCCGACAGGGAGGCGGTCAGCCCCAGCATTTT

size: NA
J: TRBJ2-3
D: TRBD2
V: TRBV5-1
CDR3: CASSLGGLATDTQYF
DNA: TGCGCCAGCAGCTTGGGGGGACTAGCCACAGATACGCAGTATTTT

size: NA
J: TRBJ1-1
D: NA
V: TRBV9
CDR3: CASSVTQGNTEAFF
DNA: TGTGCCAGCAGCGTCACACAGGGGAACACTGAAGCTTTCTTT

size: NA
J: TRBJ2-7
D: TRBD2
V: TRBV5-1
CDR3: CASSPKTSGSYEQYF
DNA: TGCGCCAGCAGCCCGAAGACTAGCGGGAGCTACGAGCAGTACTTC

size: once
J: TRBJ2-1
D: NA
V: TRBV2
CDR3: CATSPNRHNEQFF
DNA: TGTGCCACCTCACCCAACAGACACAATGAGCAGTTCTTC

size: NA
J: TRBJ2-7
D: NA
V: TRBV28
CDR3: CASRGGRGRGEQYF
DNA: TGTGCCAGCAGGGGGGGGCGCGGAAGAGGCGAGCAGTACTTC

size: NA
J: TRBJ1-5
D: TRBD1
V: TRBV7-2
CDR3: CASTPTGSYQPQHF
DNA: TGTGCCAGCACGCCGACAGGGAGTTATCAGCCCCAGCATTTT

size: NA
J: TRBJ1-2
D: NA
V: TRBV5-6
CDR3: CASSRGLDYGYTF
DNA: TGTGCCAGCAGCCGGGGACTGGACTATGGCTACACCTTC

size: once
J: TRBJ2-7
D: NA
V: TRBV7-9
CDR3: CASSLEEGAHNEQYF
DNA: TGTGCCAGCAGCTTAGAAGAAGGGGCGCACAACGAGCAGTACTTC

size: NA
J: TRBJ1-1
D: NA
V: TRBV10-1
CDR3: CASRQGSMNTEAFF
DNA: TGCGCCAGCCGGCAGGGGAGTATGAACACTGAAGCTTTCTTT

size: few
J: TRBJ2-7
D: NA
V: TRBV30
CDR3: CAWSEQGYEQYF
DNA: TGTGCCTGGAGTGAACAGGGCTACGAGCAGTACTTC

size: few
J: TRBJ1-5
D: NA
V: TRBV21-1
CDR3: CASSTARAHQPQHF
DNA: TGTGCCAGCAGCACCGCCAGGGCTCATCAGCCCCAGCATTTT

size: NA
J: TRBJ1-2
D: NA
V: TRBV7-9
CDR3: CASSLEGEGGYTF
DNA: TGTGCCAGCAGCTTAGAGGGGGAGGGTGGCTACACCTTC

size: NA
J: TRBJ2-7
D: TRBD1
V: TRBV4-1
CDR3: CASSQPGQGSEQYF
DNA: TGCGCCAGCAGCCAACCGGGACAGGGAAGCGAGCAGTACTTC